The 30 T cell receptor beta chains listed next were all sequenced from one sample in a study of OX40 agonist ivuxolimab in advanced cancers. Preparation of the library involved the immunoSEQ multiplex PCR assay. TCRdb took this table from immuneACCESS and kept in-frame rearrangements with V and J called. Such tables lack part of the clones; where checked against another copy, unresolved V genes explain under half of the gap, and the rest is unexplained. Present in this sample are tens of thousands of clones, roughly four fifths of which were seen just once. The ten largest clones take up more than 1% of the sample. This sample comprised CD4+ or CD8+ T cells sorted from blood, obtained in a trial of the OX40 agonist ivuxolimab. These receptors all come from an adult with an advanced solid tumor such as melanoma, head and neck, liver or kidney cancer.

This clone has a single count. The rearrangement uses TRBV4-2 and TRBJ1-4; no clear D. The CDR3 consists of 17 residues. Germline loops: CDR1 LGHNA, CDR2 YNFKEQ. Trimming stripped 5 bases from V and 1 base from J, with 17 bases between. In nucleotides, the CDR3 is TGTGCCAGCAGCTTAGACCCGGGCACTCGAACTAATGAAAAACTGTTTTTT. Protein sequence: CASSLDPGTRTNEKLFF.

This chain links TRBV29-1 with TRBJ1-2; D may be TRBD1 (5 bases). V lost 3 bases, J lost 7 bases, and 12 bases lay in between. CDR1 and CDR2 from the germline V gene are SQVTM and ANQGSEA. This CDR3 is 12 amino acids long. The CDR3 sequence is CSVEGLDSGYTF. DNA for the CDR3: TGCAGCGTTGAGGGACTGGATTCTGGCTACACCTTC.

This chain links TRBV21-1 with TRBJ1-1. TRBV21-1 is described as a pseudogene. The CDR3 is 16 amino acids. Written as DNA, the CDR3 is TGTGCCAGCAGCCGGATGTGGGGGGCGTCCAAAGCTGAAGCTTTCTTT. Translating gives CASSRMWGASKAEAFF.

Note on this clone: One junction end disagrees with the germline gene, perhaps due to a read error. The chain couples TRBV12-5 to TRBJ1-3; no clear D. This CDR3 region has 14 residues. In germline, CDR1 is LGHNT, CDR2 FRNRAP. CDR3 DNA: TGTGCTAGTGGTTTGGGGAGCTCTGCAAACACCATATATTTT. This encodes CASGLGSSANTIYF.

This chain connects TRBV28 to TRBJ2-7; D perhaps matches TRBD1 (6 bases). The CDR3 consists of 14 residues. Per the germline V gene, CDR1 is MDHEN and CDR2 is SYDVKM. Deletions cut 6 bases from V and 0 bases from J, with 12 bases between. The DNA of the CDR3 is TGTGCCAGCAGACCAGACAGGACCTCCTACGAGCAGTACTTC. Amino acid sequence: CASRPDRTSYEQYF. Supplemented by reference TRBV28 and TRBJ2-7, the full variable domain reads DVKVTQSSRYLVKRTGEKVFLECVQDMDHENMFWYRQDPGLGLRLIYFSYDVKMKEKGDIPEGYSVSREKKERFSLILESASTNQTSMYLCASRPDRTSYEQYFGPGTRLTVT.

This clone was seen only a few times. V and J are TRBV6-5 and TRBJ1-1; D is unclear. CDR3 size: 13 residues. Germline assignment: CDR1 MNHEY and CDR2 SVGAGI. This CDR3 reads CVLRSKVGTEAFF. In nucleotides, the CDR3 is TGTGTCCTCAGGAGTAAGGTTGGCACTGAAGCTTTCTTT.

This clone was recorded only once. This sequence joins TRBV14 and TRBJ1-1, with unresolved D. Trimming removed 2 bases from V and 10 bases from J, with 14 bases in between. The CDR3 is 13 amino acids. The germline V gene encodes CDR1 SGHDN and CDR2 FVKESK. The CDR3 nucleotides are TGTGCCAGCAGCCAAAAAATCGGGGTGGCAGCTTTCTTT. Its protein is CASSQKIGVAAFF.

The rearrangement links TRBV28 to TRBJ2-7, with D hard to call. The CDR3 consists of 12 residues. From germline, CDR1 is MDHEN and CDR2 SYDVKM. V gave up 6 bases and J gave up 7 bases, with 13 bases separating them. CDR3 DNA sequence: TGTGCCAGCAGCAAAACCTCTTGGGAGCAGTACTTC. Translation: CASSKTSWEQYF.

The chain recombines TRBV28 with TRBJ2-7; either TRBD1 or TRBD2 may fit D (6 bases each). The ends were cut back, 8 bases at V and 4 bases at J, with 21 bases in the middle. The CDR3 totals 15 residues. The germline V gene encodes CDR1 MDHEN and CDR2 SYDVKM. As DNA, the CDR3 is TGTGCCAGCCGACAGGCGGGACAACTAGGTTACGAGCAGTACTTC. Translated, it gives CASRQAGQLGYEQYF.

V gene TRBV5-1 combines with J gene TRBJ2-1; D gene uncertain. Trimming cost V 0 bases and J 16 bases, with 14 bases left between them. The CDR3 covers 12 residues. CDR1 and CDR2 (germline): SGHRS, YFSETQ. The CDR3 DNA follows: TGCGCCAGCAGCTTGGCCGGCCGTATCCCCTTCTTC. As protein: CASSLAGRIPFF. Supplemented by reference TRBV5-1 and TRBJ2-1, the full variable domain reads KAGVTQTPRYLIKTRGQQVTLSCSPISGHRSVSWYQQTPGQGLQFLFEYFSETQRNKGNFPGRFSGRQFSNSRSEMNVSTLELGDSALYLCASSLAGRIPFFGPGTRLTVL.

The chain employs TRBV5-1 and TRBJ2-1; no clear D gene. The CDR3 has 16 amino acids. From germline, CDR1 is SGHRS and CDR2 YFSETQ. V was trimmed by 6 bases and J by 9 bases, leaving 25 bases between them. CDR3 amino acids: CASTDGALSPLGEQFF. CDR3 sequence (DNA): TGCGCCAGCACGGACGGCGCCCTTAGCCCTTTAGGTGAGCAGTTCTTC.

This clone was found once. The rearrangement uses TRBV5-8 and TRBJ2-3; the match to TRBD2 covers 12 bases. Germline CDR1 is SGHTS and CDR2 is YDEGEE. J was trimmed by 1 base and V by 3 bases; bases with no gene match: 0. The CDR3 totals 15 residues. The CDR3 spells CASSWTSGGTDTQYF. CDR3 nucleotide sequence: TGTGCCAGCAGCTGGACTAGCGGGGGCACAGATACGCAGTATTTT.

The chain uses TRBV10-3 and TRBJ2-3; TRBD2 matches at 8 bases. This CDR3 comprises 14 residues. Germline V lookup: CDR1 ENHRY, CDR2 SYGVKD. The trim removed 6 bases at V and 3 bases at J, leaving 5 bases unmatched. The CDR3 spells CAIRLAGGTDTQYF. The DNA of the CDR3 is TGTGCCATCAGGCTCGCGGGAGGTACAGATACGCAGTATTTT.

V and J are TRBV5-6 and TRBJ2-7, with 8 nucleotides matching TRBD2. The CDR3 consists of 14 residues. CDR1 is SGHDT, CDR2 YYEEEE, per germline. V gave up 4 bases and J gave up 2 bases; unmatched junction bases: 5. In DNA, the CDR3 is TGTGCCAGCAGCCCCGATAGCGGGACCTACGAGCAGTACTTC. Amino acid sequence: CASSPDSGTYEQYF.

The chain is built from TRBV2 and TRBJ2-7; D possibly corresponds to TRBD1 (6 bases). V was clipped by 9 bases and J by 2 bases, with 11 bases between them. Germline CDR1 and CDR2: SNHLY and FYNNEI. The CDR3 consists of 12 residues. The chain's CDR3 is CASTGTTYEQYF. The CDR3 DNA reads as TGTGCCAGTACCGGGACAACCTACGAGCAGTACTTC.

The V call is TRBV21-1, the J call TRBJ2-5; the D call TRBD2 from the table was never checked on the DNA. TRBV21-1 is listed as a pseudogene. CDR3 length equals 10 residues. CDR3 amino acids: CASLGGAQYF. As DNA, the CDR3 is TGTGCCAGCTTAGGGGGGGCCCAGTACTTC.

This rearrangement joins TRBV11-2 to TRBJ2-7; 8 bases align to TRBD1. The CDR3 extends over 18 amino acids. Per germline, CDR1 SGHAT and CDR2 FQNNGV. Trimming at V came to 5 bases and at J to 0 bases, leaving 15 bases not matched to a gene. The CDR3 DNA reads TGTGCCAGCAGCCCCCTAGTCCGGGACAGGTTAATCTCCTACGAGCAGTACTTC. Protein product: CASSPLVRDRLISYEQYF.

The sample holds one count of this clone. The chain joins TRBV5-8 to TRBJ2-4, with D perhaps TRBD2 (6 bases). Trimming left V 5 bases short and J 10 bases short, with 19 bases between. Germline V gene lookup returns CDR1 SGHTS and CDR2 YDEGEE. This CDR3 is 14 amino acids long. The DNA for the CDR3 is TGTGCCAGCAGTCAGGACGGAGGGGCAGGGATTCAGTACTTC. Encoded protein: CASSQDGGAGIQYF.

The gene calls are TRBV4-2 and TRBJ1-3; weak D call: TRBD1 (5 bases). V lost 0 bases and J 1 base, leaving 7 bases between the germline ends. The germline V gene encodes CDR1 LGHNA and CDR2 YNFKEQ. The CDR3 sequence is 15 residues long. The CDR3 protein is CASSQDRDSGNTIYF. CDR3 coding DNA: TGTGCCAGCAGCCAAGACAGGGATTCTGGAAACACCATATATTTT.

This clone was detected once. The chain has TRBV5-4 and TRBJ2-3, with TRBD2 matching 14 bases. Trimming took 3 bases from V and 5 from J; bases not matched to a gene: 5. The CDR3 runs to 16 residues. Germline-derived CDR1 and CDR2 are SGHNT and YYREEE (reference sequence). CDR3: CASSSPGLAGVDTQYF. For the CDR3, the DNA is TGTGCCAGCAGCTCACCGGGACTAGCGGGAGTAGATACGCAGTATTTT.

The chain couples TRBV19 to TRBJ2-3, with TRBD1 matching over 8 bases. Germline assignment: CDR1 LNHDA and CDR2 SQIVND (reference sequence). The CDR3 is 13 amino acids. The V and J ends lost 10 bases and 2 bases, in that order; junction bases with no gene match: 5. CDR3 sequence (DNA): TGTGCCACCCGGACAGGGATCACAGATACGCAGTATTTT. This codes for CATRTGITDTQYF.

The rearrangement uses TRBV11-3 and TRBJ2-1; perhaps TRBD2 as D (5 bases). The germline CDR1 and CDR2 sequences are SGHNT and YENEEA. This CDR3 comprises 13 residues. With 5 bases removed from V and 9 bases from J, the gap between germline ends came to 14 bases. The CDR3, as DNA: TGTGCCAGCAGCCCCACTCGGAGCGGTGAGCAGTTCTTC. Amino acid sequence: CASSPTRSGEQFF.

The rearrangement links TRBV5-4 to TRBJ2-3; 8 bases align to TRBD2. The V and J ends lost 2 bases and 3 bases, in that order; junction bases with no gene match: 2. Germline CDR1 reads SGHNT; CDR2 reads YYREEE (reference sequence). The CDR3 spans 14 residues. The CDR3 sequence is CASSFASGTDTQYF. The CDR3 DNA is TGTGCCAGCAGCTTCGCTAGCGGGACAGATACGCAGTATTTT.

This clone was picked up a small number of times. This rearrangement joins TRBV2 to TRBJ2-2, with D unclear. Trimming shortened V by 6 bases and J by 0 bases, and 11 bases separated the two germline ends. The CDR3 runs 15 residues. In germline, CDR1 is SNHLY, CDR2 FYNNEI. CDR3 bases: TGTGCCAGCAGGGAGCCGTTCGCGAACACCGGGGAGCTGTTTTTT. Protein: CASREPFANTGELFF.

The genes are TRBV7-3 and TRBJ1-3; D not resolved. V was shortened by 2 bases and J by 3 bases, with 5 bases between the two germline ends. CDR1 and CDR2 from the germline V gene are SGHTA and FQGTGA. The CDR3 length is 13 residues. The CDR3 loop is CASSLADGNTIYF. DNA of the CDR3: TGTGCCAGCAGCTTAGCAGATGGAAACACCATATATTTT.

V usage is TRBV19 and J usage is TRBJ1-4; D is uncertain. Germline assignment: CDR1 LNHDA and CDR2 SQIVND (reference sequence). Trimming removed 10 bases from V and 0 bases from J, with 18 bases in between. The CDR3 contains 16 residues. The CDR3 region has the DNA TGTGCCACCATGTTAGCCCTCGGAGCAACTAATGAAAAACTGTTTTTT. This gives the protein CATMLALGATNEKLFF.

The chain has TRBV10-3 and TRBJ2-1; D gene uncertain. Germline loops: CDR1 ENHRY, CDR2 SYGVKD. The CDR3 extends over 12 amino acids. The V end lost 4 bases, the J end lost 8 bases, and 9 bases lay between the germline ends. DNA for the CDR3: TGTGCCATCAGTGCTCGTGGAGATGAGCAGTTCTTC. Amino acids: CAISARGDEQFF.

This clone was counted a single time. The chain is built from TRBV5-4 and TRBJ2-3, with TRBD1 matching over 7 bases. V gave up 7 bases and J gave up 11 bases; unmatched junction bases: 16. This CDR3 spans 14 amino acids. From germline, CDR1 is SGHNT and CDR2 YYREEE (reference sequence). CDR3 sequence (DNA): TGTGCCAGCCTTAGGGACAGCGGTCCTTACGAGCAGTATTTT. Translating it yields CASLRDSGPYEQYF.

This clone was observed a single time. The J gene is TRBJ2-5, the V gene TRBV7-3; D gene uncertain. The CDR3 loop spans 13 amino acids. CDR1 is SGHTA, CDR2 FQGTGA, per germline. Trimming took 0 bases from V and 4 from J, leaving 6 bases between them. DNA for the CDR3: TGTGCCAGCAGCTTAACGGCAGCAGAGACCCAGTACTTC. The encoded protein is CASSLTAAETQYF.

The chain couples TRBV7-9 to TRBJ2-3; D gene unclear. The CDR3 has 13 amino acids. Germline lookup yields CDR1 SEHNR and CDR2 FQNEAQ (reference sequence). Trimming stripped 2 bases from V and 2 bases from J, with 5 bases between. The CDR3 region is CASSLIVTDTQYF. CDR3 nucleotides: TGTGCCAGCAGCTTAATTGTCACAGATACGCAGTATTTT. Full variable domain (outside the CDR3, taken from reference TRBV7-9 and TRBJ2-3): DTGVSQNPRHKITKRGQNVTFRCDPISEHNRLYWYRQTLGQGPEFLTYFQNEAQLEKSRLLSDRFSAERPKGSFSTLEIQRTEQGDSAMYLCASSLIVTDTQYFGPGTRLTVL.